Following are 21 T cell receptor beta chains from one sample sequenced in a study of PD-L1 blockade in urothelial cancer. TCRdb keeps only in-frame clones here, not all; method: immunoSEQ multiplex PCR. The sample consists of around 100,000 clones, approximately 86% of them appearing once. Source: PBMCs, taken around atezolizumab (anti-PD-L1) treatment. These receptors all come from a man in his fifties or sixties with urothelial cancer.

The V and J genes are TRBV18 and TRBJ2-3; D is uncertain. V lost 2 bases to trimming and J lost 5 bases, with 11 bases between them. The CDR3 is made up of 14 amino acids. Per the germline V gene, CDR1 is KGHSH and CDR2 is LQKENI. CDR3: CASSPRSAVDTQYF. DNA for the CDR3: TGTGCCAGCTCACCAAGGAGTGCGGTAGATACGCAGTATTTT.

The CDR3 DNA follows: TGTGCCAGCTCACCTCGCACACCTTCTGAAGCTTTCTTT. Translated, it gives CASSPRTPSEAFF. The chain links TRBV18 to TRBJ1-1; D gene ambiguous. Trimming took 3 bases from V and 6 from J, leaving 11 bases between them. The germline CDR1 and CDR2 sequences are KGHSH and LQKENI. This CDR3 spans 13 amino acids.

In regard to this clone: The sample carries other DNA sequences with the same CDR3. This chain joins TRBV18 and TRBJ1-1, with D unclear. The CDR3 length is 14 residues. The germline gives CDR1 KGHSH, CDR2 LQKENI. Trimming pared 2 bases from V and 2 bases from J, leaving 9 bases between. CDR3 sequence reads: CASSPAGRNTEAFF. CDR3 bases: TGTGCCAGCTCACCAGCGGGGAGAAACACTGAAGCTTTCTTT.

The chain links TRBV20-1 to TRBJ1-1; 7 bases align to TRBD1. V dropped 3 bases and J dropped 7; count of bases not matched to a gene: 2. The germline V gene has CDR1 DFQATT and CDR2 SNEGSKA (reference sequence). The CDR3 consists of 11 residues. CDR3 bases: TGCAGTGCTAGGAGGGACAGTGAAGCTTTCTTT. This translates into CSARRDSEAFF.

This clone occurred once. The chain has TRBV7-2 and TRBJ2-3; D remains ambiguous. This CDR3 region has 13 residues. The germline gives CDR1 SGHTA, CDR2 FQGNSA. V was clipped by 5 bases and J by 7 bases, with 13 bases between them. The CDR3 here is CASSRGLENTQYF. For the CDR3, the DNA is TGTGCCAGCAGCCGAGGCCTGGAAAATACGCAGTATTTT.

This clone appeared a single time. The chain employs TRBV5-1 and TRBJ1-4, with D unresolved. CDR1 and CDR2 (germline): SGHRS, YFSETQ. The length of the CDR3 is 14 residues. V gave up 0 bases and J gave up 3 bases, with 6 bases separating them. Here the CDR3 reads CASSLDSSNEKLFF. The CDR3 nucleotides are TGCGCCAGCAGCTTGGACAGTTCTAATGAAAAACTGTTTTTT. The whole variable domain, filled in from reference TRBV5-1 and TRBJ1-4, reads KAGVTQTPRYLIKTRGQQVTLSCSPISGHRSVSWYQQTPGQGLQFLFEYFSETQRNKGNFPGRFSGRQFSNSRSEMNVSTLELGDSALYLCASSLDSSNEKLFFGSGTQLSVL.

The chain combines TRBV6-5 with TRBJ1-2, with 7 bases matching TRBD1. The ends lost 6 bases at V and 7 bases at J; junction bases unmatched: 5. Germline values: CDR1 MNHEY, CDR2 SVGAGI. This CDR3 comprises 12 residues. CDR3 amino acids: CASRRTGFGYTF. As DNA, the CDR3 is TGTGCCAGCAGGAGGACAGGATTTGGCTACACCTTC.

The genes are TRBV6-5 and TRBJ2-7; tentatively, D is TRBD1 (5 bases). This CDR3 spans 14 amino acids. CDR1 is MNHEY, CDR2 SVGAGI, per germline. Trimming took off 0 bases at V and 2 bases at J, with 8 bases between the two ends. The chain's CDR3 is CASSYSRDTYEQYF. CDR3 in DNA: TGTGCCAGCAGTTACTCCAGGGATACCTACGAGCAGTACTTC.

In this sample, this clone turned up a few times. The chain links TRBV15 to TRBJ2-7; the match to TRBD1 covers 8 bases. The CDR3 runs to 16 residues. V shed 4 bases, J shed 3 bases, and the junction held 11 bases outside the gene matches. The germline V gene encodes CDR1 LNHNV and CDR2 YYDKDF (reference sequence). The CDR3: CATSTSLTGGNYEQYF. For the CDR3, the DNA is TGTGCCACCAGCACAAGCCTAACAGGGGGTAACTACGAGCAGTACTTC.

CDR3 residues: CASSLDGRPYNEQFF. In nucleotides, the CDR3 is TGTGCCAGCAGCTTAGACGGGAGACCCTACAATGAGCAGTTCTTC. V and J are TRBV11-3 and TRBJ2-1; a possible D gene is TRBD2 (6 bases). V was trimmed by 0 bases and J by 2 bases, leaving 8 bases between them. CDR1 is SGHNT, CDR2 YENEEA, per germline. CDR3 length: 15 residues. Drawing the rest from reference TRBV11-3 and TRBJ2-1, the complete variable domain is EAGVVQSPRYKIIEKKQPVAFWCNPISGHNTLYWYLQNLGQGPELLIRYENEEAVDDSQLPKDRFSAERLKGVDSTLKIQPAELGDSAVYLCASSLDGRPYNEQFFGPGTRLTVL.

The chain uses TRBV21-1 and TRBJ1-6. TRBV21-1 corresponds to a pseudogene. The CDR3 extends over 15 amino acids. Here the CDR3 DNA reads TGTGCCAGCAGCAAAGGCGATTCCTACCTTTCACCCCTCCACTTT. Translation: CASSKGDSYLSPLHF.

The rearrangement joins TRBV27 to TRBJ2-1; a weak D match, TRBD2 (5 bases). The V and J ends lost 4 bases and 10 bases respectively, with 8 bases between them. Germline V gene lookup returns CDR1 MNHEY and CDR2 SMNVEV (reference sequence). CDR3 size: 11 residues. CDR3 in DNA: TGTGCCAGCAGTTCGGGATTCGAGCAGTTCTTC. Translation gives CASSSGFEQFF.

V is TRBV6-5 and J is TRBJ2-7; a possible D gene is TRBD2 (5 bases). V shed 0 bases and J shed 1 base, with 10 bases lying between them. The germline CDR1 and CDR2 sequences are MNHEY and SVGAGI. This CDR3 comprises 15 residues. Here the CDR3 reads CASSYSPGRSYEQYF. The DNA of the CDR3 is TGTGCCAGCAGTTACTCGCCGGGAAGGTCCTACGAGCAGTACTTC.

The chain employs TRBV10-3 and TRBJ2-1, with TRBD2 as a possible D gene (5 bases). V lost 4 bases and J 5 bases, leaving 9 bases between the germline ends. CDR1 is ENHRY and CDR2 is SYGVKD in the germline V gene. CDR3 length: 13 amino acids. DNA for the CDR3: TGTGCCATCAGTGGGACTGAGAACAATGAGCAGTTCTTC. Amino acids: CAISGTENNEQFF.

J is TRBJ2-2 and V is TRBV4-1; 10 nucleotides agree with TRBD2. J lost 7 bases, V lost 6 bases, and 8 bases had no gene match. The CDR3 sequence is 15 residues long. The V gene's germline CDR1 is MGHRA and CDR2 YSYEKL. The CDR3 DNA follows: TGCGCCAGCAGACCTAGCGGGAGTTCGTTCGGGGAGCTGTTTTTT. It is translated as CASRPSGSSFGELFF.

This chain links TRBV9 with TRBJ2-5; weak D call: TRBD2 (5 bases). V lost 4 bases and J lost 5, with 9 bases in between. Germline V gene sequence: CDR1 SGDLS, CDR2 YYNGEE. This CDR3 has 12 amino acids. The CDR3 sequence: CASSHTGETQYF. CDR3 DNA: TGTGCCAGCAGCCACACGGGGGAGACCCAGTACTTC.

The J gene is TRBJ2-3, the V gene TRBV28; perhaps TRBD1 as D (5 bases). The CDR3 sequence is 16 residues long. The germline V gene has CDR1 MDHEN and CDR2 SYDVKM. V gave up 2 bases and J gave up 3 bases, with 15 bases separating them. CDR3 nucleotide sequence: TGTGCCAGCAGTTTAATGGCAGGGTGGAGTACAGATACGCAGTATTTT. It specifies CASSLMAGWSTDTQYF.

The chain employs TRBV5-4 and TRBJ1-1, with 7 bases aligning to TRBD1. V lost 3 bases, J lost 6 bases, and 11 bases stayed unmatched. Germline loops: CDR1 SGHNT, CDR2 YYREEE (reference sequence). The length of the CDR3 is 15 residues. The DNA of the CDR3 is TGTGCCAGCAGCTCAACCGCAACAGGGGAATCTGAAGCTTTCTTT. It translates to CASSSTATGESEAFF. Filled out from reference TRBV5-4 and TRBJ1-1, the complete variable domain reads ETGVTQSPTHLIKTRGQQVTLRCSSQSGHNTVSWYQQALGQGPQFIFQYYREEENGRGNFPPRFSGLQFPNYSSELNVNALELDDSALYLCASSSTATGESEAFFGQGTRLTVV.

This chain joins TRBV7-9 and TRBJ1-2, with 8 bases lining up with TRBD1. Germline CDR1 and CDR2: SEHNR and FQNEAQ (reference sequence). V dropped 4 bases and J dropped 13; count of bases not matched to a gene: 14. This CDR3 is built from 14 residues. The CDR3 DNA follows: TGTGCCAGCAGCTCTACGGACAGGGAAGGATTCCTCACCTTC. Translated: CASSSTDREGFLTF.

This chain joins TRBV18 and TRBJ1-1, with a tentative D call TRBD1 (5 bases). CDR3 length: 15 amino acids. Trimming took 5 bases from V and 1 from J, leaving 14 bases between them. Germline V CDR1 and CDR2: KGHSH, LQKENI. In DNA, the CDR3 is TGTGCCAGCTCAGGCCCGGGACTTGGGAACACTGAAGCTTTCTTT. As protein: CASSGPGLGNTEAFF.

The chain combines TRBV5-1 with TRBJ2-5, with a possible D match to TRBD2 (5 bases). The CDR3 is 16 residues long. Germline CDR1 SGHRS, CDR2 YFSETQ. Trimming stripped 1 base from V and 1 base from J, with 14 bases between. Written as DNA, the CDR3 is TGCGCCAGCAGCTTGAGGACCGGGAACACCCAAGAGACCCAGTACTTC. This translates into CASSLRTGNTQETQYF.